These 19 T cell receptor beta chains were all obtained from the same sample, sequenced in a study of cytomegalovirus exposure and HLA in healthy donors. PCR primers comprised 60 Vbeta and 13 Jbeta primers. The method was immunoSEQ multiplex PCR; TCRdb's version includes in-frame clones alone and lacks a portion of them. The sample lists 98,000 or so clones, 78% occurring once. Material: PBMCs. The receptor set was obtained from a woman aged 40 to 49 in good health and CMV-seronegative.

This rearrangement joins TRBV18 to TRBJ1-1; 10 bases agree with TRBD1. CDR3 length: 15 residues. Trimming cost V 6 bases and J 0 bases; bases outside gene matches: 4. The V gene's germline CDR1 is KGHSH and CDR2 LQKENI. The CDR3 is CASSGTGDLNTEAFF. DNA for the CDR3: TGTGCCAGCTCCGGGACAGGGGACCTGAACACTGAAGCTTTCTTT.

This chain connects TRBV28 to TRBJ2-5, with a tentative D call TRBD2 (5 bases). CDR3 length: 18 residues. CDR1 is MDHEN and CDR2 is SYDVKM in the germline V gene. V lost 5 bases to trimming and J lost 0 bases, with 22 bases between them. The CDR3 sequence: CASSPHLAFGGYQETQYF. CDR3 DNA sequence: TGTGCCAGCAGTCCCCATCTCGCATTCGGCGGGTACCAAGAGACCCAGTACTTC.

This chain connects TRBV18 to TRBJ1-5; D remains unclear. V dropped 6 bases and J dropped 0 bases, with 9 bases sitting between them. Looked up from germline, CDR1 is KGHSH and CDR2 is LQKENI. There are 14 residues in the CDR3. The DNA for the CDR3 is TGTGCCAGCTCTGGGCAGTATAGCAATCAGCCCCAGCATTTT. The encoded protein is CASSGQYSNQPQHF.

The chain carries TRBV7-2 and TRBJ2-3; TRBD2 agrees at 8 bases. CDR3 length equals 19 residues. The J segment lost 6 bases and the V segment lost 2 bases, leaving 19 bases of the junction unmatched. Germline V gene lookup returns CDR1 SGHTA and CDR2 FQGNSA. The CDR3 sequence is CASSLRWGAGLANADTQYF. The CDR3 DNA reads as TGTGCCAGCAGCTTACGGTGGGGAGCAGGACTAGCTAACGCGGATACGCAGTATTTT.

V usage is TRBV4-3 and J usage is TRBJ2-2; possibly TRBD2 for D (7 bases). This CDR3 contains 18 residues. Germline V CDR1 and CDR2: LGHNA, YSLEER. Trimming pared 1 base from V and 2 bases from J, leaving 17 bases between. In DNA form, the CDR3 reads TGCGCCAGCAGCCAAGTAGCCCGGGGGGCGTACAACACCGGGGAGCTGTTTTTT. Amino acids: CASSQVARGAYNTGELFF.

V and J are TRBV11-2 and TRBJ1-2; 8 bases match TRBD1. This CDR3 spans 13 amino acids. Germline CDR1 reads SGHAT; CDR2 reads FQNNGV. The V segment lost 3 bases and the J segment 7 bases; nucleotides outside the gene matches: 4. Here the CDR3 DNA reads TGTGCCAGCAGCTTTCAGGGGGCGCTTGGCTACACCTTC. It encodes CASSFQGALGYTF.

Here the CDR3 reads CASSPPGGSYEQYF. The CDR3 DNA is TGTGCCAGCTCACCACCCGGGGGCTCCTACGAGCAGTACTTC. J is TRBJ2-7 and V is TRBV18; tentatively, D is TRBD2 (6 bases). The CDR3 consists of 14 residues. Trimming pared 0 bases from V and 0 bases from J, leaving 6 bases between. Germline V gives CDR1 KGHSH, CDR2 LQKENI.

This clone showed up just once. The chain is built from TRBV2 and TRBJ1-2; 7 nucleotides match TRBD1. J was trimmed by 8 bases and V by 8 bases; bases with no gene match: 11. The CDR3 has 13 amino acids. The germline CDR1 and CDR2 sequences are SNHLY and FYNNEI. The CDR3 is CASAPDRLMGYTF. The CDR3 DNA reads TGTGCCAGCGCCCCGGACAGGCTTATGGGCTACACCTTC.

The chain joins TRBV9 to TRBJ1-2, with a possible D match to TRBD1 (5 bases). Deletions cut 0 bases from V and 4 bases from J, with 16 bases between. Germline V gene sequence: CDR1 SGDLS, CDR2 YYNGEE. CDR3 size: 16 residues. The CDR3 DNA reads TGTGCCAGCAGCGTAGCTGGCTTGCAGGGAAGCTATGGCTACACCTTC. This sequence encodes CASSVAGLQGSYGYTF.

The J gene is TRBJ2-2, the V gene TRBV29-1; D call uncertain. CDR1 is SQVTM and CDR2 is ANQGSEA in the germline V gene. CDR3 size: 14 residues. Trimming stripped 6 bases from V and 1 base from J, with 12 bases between. This CDR3 reads CSVHDTQNTGELFF. The CDR3 DNA is TGCAGCGTGCACGACACTCAGAACACCGGGGAGCTGTTTTTT.

The CDR3 is CASSLTLQGATNTGELFF. The CDR3 nucleotides are TGCGCCAGCAGCTTAACGCTTCAGGGGGCCACCAACACCGGGGAGCTGTTTTTT. The genes are TRBV5-1 and TRBJ2-2; TRBD1 agrees at 8 bases. CDR3 length: 18 amino acids. The trim removed 2 bases at V and 2 bases at J, leaving 11 bases unmatched. Germline CDR1 SGHRS, CDR2 YFSETQ.

This clone has a single count. The chain carries TRBV10-3 and TRBJ2-2; the D is unclear. Trimming stripped 4 bases from V and 1 base from J, with 4 bases between. Germline V gives CDR1 ENHRY, CDR2 SYGVKD. CDR3 length equals 13 residues. CDR3 bases: TGTGCCATCAGTGTCCTGAACACCGGGGAGCTGTTTTTT. Translated, it gives CAISVLNTGELFF.

The gene calls are TRBV4-3 and TRBJ1-4, with D hard to call. Between the trimmed V and J ends, which lost 0 bases and 7 bases, there was a span of 9 bases. Germline CDR1 reads LGHNA; CDR2 reads YSLEER. The CDR3 contains 14 residues. The CDR3 spells CASSQERRGEKLFF. The CDR3 DNA reads as TGCGCCAGCAGCCAAGAGCGTAGAGGTGAAAAACTGTTTTTT.

V is TRBV4-1 and J is TRBJ2-7; 7 nucleotides line up with TRBD2. The CDR3 is made up of 15 amino acids. V was clipped by 2 bases and J by 2 bases; unmatched bases: 6. Per germline, CDR1 MGHRA and CDR2 YSYEKL. The CDR3 is CASSQLGTTAYEQYF. CDR3 bases: TGCGCCAGCAGCCAACTCGGGACTACCGCCTACGAGCAGTACTTC.

This rearrangement joins TRBV7-3 to TRBJ2-7; 9 nucleotides agree with TRBD2. The CDR3 spans 14 residues. V lost 0 bases and J lost 4; bases outside the gene matches: 1. Germline V lookup: CDR1 SGHTA, CDR2 FQGTGA. The CDR3 nucleotides read TGTGCCAGCAGCTTAACTAGCGGGAGTTACGAGCAGTACTTC. Its protein product is CASSLTSGSYEQYF. Using reference TRBV7-3 and TRBJ2-7 for the parts outside the CDR3, the full variable domain is GAGVSQTPSNKVTEKGKYVELRCDPISGHTALYWYRQSLGQGPEFLIYFQGTGAADDSGLPNDRFFAVRPEGSVSTLKIQRTERGDSAVYLCASSLTSGSYEQYFGPGTRLTVT.

The rearrangement uses TRBV4-2 and TRBJ2-7; TRBD2 is a possible D gene (5 bases). Deletions cut 4 bases from V and 0 bases from J, with 16 bases between. Per the germline V gene, CDR1 is LGHNA and CDR2 is YNFKEQ. The CDR3 runs to 16 residues. CDR3 coding DNA: TGTGCCAGCAGCCGTATGAGGGTGGCGAGCTCCTACGAGCAGTACTTC. It yields the protein CASSRMRVASSYEQYF.

This chain links TRBV5-5 with TRBJ1-3, with 7 bases lining up with TRBD1. The V and J ends lost 3 bases and 0 bases, in that order; junction bases with no gene match: 3. Germline CDR1 is SGHKS and CDR2 is YYEKEE (reference sequence). The CDR3 is 15 residues long. This CDR3 is CASSSRQGSGNTIYF. CDR3 nucleotides: TGTGCCAGCAGCTCACGACAGGGCTCTGGAAACACCATATATTTT.

The CDR3 reads CASSVLGTRGNEQFF. CDR3 in DNA: TGTGCCAGCAGCGTATTGGGGACTAGAGGAAATGAGCAGTTCTTC. The rearrangement joins TRBV9 to TRBJ2-1; 8 bases are a match to TRBD2. V lost 1 base to trimming and J lost 7 bases; unmatched junction nucleotides: 7. Per germline, CDR1 SGDLS and CDR2 YYNGEE. The CDR3 sequence is 15 residues long.

The chain combines TRBV19 with TRBJ2-7; possible D gene TRBD2, 6 bases. Germline assignment: CDR1 LNHDA and CDR2 SQIVND (reference sequence). V shed 8 bases and J shed 1 base, with 15 bases lying between them. The CDR3 contains 14 residues. The CDR3 DNA reads as TGTGCCAGTGGGACTGACTTAGGGTCCTACGAGCAGTACTTC. Amino acids: CASGTDLGSYEQYF.